Detailed here is one T cell receptor beta chain. These data belong to a study of blood T cell repertoires in COVID-19. Study-wide background: Acute and convalescent COVID-19 specimens originated in the United States, Italy and Spain. T cells, B-cell-depleted T cells, or PBMCs supplied cDNA or gDNA.

V dropped 5 bases and J dropped 0 bases, with 16 bases sitting between them. CDR3 length: 17 amino acids. From germline, CDR1 is SEHNR and CDR2 FQNEAQ (reference sequence). Original processing methods: Reference gene primer amplification gave nucleated cell count estimates. TCRdb's table, derived via immunoSEQ multiplex PCR, lists solely in-frame clones and lacks some. V and J calls plus clone size are reproduced from that table; the DNA served to infer D and trimming. The sample holds 140,000 or so clones; roughly 80% are singletons and the top ten take about 4%. What was sequenced was peripheral blood. The chain couples TRBV7-9 to TRBJ1-4; maybe TRBD1 (6 bases). This TCR was recovered from a man between 65 and 85 years old who had recovered from COVID-19. CDR3 nucleotides: TGTGCCAGCAGCGGAGTAAGAACAGGGTCAACTAATGAAAAACTGTTTTTT. It encodes CASSGVRTGSTNEKLFF.